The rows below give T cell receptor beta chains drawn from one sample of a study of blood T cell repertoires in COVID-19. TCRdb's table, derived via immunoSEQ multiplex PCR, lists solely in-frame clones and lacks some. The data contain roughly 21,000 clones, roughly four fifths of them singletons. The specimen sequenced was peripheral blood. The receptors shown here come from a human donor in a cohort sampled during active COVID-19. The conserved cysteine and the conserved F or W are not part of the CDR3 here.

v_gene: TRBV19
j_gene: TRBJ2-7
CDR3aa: ASRTTVTGSEY

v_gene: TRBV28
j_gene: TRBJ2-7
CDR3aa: ASNTLWGDPANEQY

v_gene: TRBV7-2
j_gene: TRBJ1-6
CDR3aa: ASSPQGPPTSPLH

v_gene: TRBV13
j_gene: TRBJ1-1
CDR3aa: ASSLGDREDTEAF

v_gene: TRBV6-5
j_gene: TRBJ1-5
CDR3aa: ASSREVENNQPQH

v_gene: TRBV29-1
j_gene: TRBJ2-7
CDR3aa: SVEGSGGYEQY

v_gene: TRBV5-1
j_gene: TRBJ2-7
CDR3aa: ASSLGPTGGNYEQY

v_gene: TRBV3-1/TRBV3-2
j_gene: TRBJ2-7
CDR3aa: ASSQDLQSEQY

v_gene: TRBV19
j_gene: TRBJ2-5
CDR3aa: ASSTTRTSGEVGTQY

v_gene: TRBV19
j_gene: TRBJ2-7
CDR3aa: ASSIGTGLYEQY

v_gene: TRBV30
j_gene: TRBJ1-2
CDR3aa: AWSPGTVYGYT

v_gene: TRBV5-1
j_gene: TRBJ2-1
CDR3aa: ASSLERDSSYNEQF

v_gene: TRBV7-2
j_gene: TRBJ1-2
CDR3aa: ASSVLQGVAYGYT

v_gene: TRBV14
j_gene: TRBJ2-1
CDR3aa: ASSLYADSEQF

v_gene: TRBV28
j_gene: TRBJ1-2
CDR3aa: AGSGQVNYGYT

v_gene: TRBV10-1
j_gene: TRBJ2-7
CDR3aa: ASSGTKTGTGAYEQY

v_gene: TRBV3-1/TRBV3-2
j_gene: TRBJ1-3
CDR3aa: ASSLRDSGNTIY

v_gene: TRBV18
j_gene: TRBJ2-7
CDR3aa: ASSPGQGPYEQY

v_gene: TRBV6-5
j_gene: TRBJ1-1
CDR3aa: ASSYGRGNTEAF

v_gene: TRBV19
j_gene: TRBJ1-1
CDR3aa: ASKGSGETEAF

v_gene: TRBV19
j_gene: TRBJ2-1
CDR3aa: ASSIAGQGVYNEQF

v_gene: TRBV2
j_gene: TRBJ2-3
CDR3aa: ASSVRGGTTDTQY

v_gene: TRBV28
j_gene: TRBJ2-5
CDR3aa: ASSLFEFLAGDEETQY

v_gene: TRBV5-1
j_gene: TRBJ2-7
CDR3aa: ASSPVTGSVYEQY

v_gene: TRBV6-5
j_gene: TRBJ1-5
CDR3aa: ASRNRGDNQPQH

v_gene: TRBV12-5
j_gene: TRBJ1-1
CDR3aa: ASGNFPTGVNTEAF